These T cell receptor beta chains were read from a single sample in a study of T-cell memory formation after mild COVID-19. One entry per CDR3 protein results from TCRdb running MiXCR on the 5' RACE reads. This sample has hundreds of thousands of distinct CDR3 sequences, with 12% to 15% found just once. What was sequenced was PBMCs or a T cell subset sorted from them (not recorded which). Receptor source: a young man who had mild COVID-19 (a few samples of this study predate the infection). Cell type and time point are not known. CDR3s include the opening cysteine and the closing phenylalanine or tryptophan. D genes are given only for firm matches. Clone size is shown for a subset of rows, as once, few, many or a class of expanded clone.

CDR3nt: TGTGCCAGCACAGGAGACCCTAGCACAGATACGCAGTATTTT; CDR3aa: CASTGDPSTDTQYF; v_gene: TRBV28; d_gene: -; j_gene: TRBJ2-3; abundance: few
CDR3nt: TGCAGCGTTCGAAAACCAGGGCCGGGAGCGGGGGAAAACATTCAGTACTTC; CDR3aa: CSVRKPGPGAGENIQYF; v_gene: TRBV29-1; d_gene: TRBD2; j_gene: TRBJ2-4; abundance: few
CDR3nt: TGTGCCAGCAGCTTAGGCGGACGGCTCAGCAATGAGCAGTTCTTC; CDR3aa: CASSLGGRLSNEQFF; v_gene: TRBV11-2; d_gene: -; j_gene: TRBJ2-1; abundance: -
CDR3nt: TGCGCCAGCAGCCAGCAACAGGGACCCCAATGGGATGGCTACACCTTC; CDR3aa: CASSQQQGPQWDGYTF; v_gene: TRBV4-3; d_gene: -; j_gene: TRBJ1-2; abundance: few
CDR3nt: TGTGCCAGCTCACCGGCCGGGACATACACTGAAGCTTTCTTT; CDR3aa: CASSPAGTYTEAFF; v_gene: TRBV18; d_gene: -; j_gene: TRBJ1-1; abundance: few
CDR3nt: TGCAGCGTCCAACGGGACATAAACATTCAGTACTTC; CDR3aa: CSVQRDINIQYF; v_gene: TRBV29-1; d_gene: -; j_gene: TRBJ2-4; abundance: -
CDR3nt: TGCAGCGTCTCCGGGGAGGGCGCAGATACGCAGTATTTT; CDR3aa: CSVSGEGADTQYF; v_gene: TRBV29-1; d_gene: TRBD2; j_gene: TRBJ2-3; abundance: -
CDR3nt: TGTGCCAGCACCCAGCCTGGACAGGGGATCGCGACAGATACGCAGTATTTT; CDR3aa: CASTQPGQGIATDTQYF; v_gene: TRBV6-2/TRBV6-3; d_gene: TRBD1; j_gene: TRBJ2-3; abundance: -
CDR3nt: TGCGCCAGCACCCGAACAGGACAGTGGGGAACAGATACGCAGTATTTT; CDR3aa: CASTRTGQWGTDTQYF; v_gene: TRBV5-1; d_gene: -; j_gene: TRBJ2-3; abundance: -
CDR3nt: TGTGCCAGCAGTCCCTCCTCCAGGGGCTATGGCTACACCTTC; CDR3aa: CASSPSSRGYGYTF; v_gene: TRBV6-5; d_gene: -; j_gene: TRBJ1-2; abundance: many
CDR3nt: TGTGCCAGCAGCCCCCCCCCTTACAATGAGCAGTTCTTC; CDR3aa: CASSPPPYNEQFF; v_gene: TRBV7-3; d_gene: -; j_gene: TRBJ2-1; abundance: many
CDR3nt: TGTGCCAGCAGTTTGTTTCAGGGCCGGAATCAGCCCCAGCATTTT; CDR3aa: CASSLFQGRNQPQHF; v_gene: TRBV12-3/TRBV12-4; d_gene: -; j_gene: TRBJ1-5; abundance: many
CDR3nt: TGTGCCAGCAGCCAAGATGCAAGGATTCCAGGGCGACTGTCGCTAGCCTTC; CDR3aa: CASSQDARIPGRLSLAF; v_gene: TRBV4-2; d_gene: -; j_gene: TRBJ1-2; abundance: few
CDR3nt: TGTGCCAGCAGTCCAAACTCCCCCCCCGAGGGGGGGGCCAACGTCCTGACTTTC; CDR3aa: CASSPNSPPEGGANVLTF; v_gene: TRBV7-9; d_gene: -; j_gene: TRBJ2-6; abundance: -
CDR3nt: TGTGCCAGCAGCTTATACGGGGGTAGCACTGAAGCTTTCTTT; CDR3aa: CASSLYGGSTEAFF; v_gene: TRBV11-2; d_gene: -; j_gene: TRBJ1-1; abundance: many
CDR3nt: TGTGCCAGCAGCCAAGATGAGGCGGGGTTCGGCAATGAGCAGTTCTTC; CDR3aa: CASSQDEAGFGNEQFF; v_gene: TRBV14; d_gene: -; j_gene: TRBJ2-1; abundance: few
CDR3nt: TGCGCCAGCAGCCAACGTCAACAGCTAACAGATACGCAGTATTTT; CDR3aa: CASSQRQQLTDTQYF; v_gene: TRBV4-1; d_gene: -; j_gene: TRBJ2-3; abundance: many
CDR3nt: TGCAGTGCTAGAGCTCCTCCAGGGACAGGGGGCGTAGGGTACTATGGCTACACCTTC; CDR3aa: CSARAPPGTGGVGYYGYTF; v_gene: TRBV20-1; d_gene: TRBD1; j_gene: TRBJ1-2; abundance: -
CDR3nt: TGCGCCAGCAGCCAATTGGCGGGGGGGCGAACCGGGGAGCTGTTTTTT; CDR3aa: CASSQLAGGRTGELFF; v_gene: TRBV4-1; d_gene: TRBD2; j_gene: TRBJ2-2; abundance: -
CDR3nt: TGTGCCAGCAGTTTGGGACTGTACTCTGGGGCCAACGTCCTGACTTTC; CDR3aa: CASSLGLYSGANVLTF; v_gene: TRBV27; d_gene: -; j_gene: TRBJ2-6; abundance: many
CDR3nt: TGTGCCAGCAGACTGACAGGGTGGGAGACCCAGTACTTC; CDR3aa: CASRLTGWETQYF; v_gene: TRBV12-3/TRBV12-4; d_gene: TRBD1; j_gene: TRBJ2-5; abundance: few
CDR3nt: TGTGCCAGCAGGGAGCGGGGGAGCTCCTACAATGAGCAGTTCTTC; CDR3aa: CASRERGSSYNEQFF; v_gene: TRBV6-5; d_gene: TRBD2; j_gene: TRBJ2-1; abundance: few
CDR3nt: TGTGCCAGCAGCTTGCGGCATGGGGGGGCCTATGGCTACACCTTC; CDR3aa: CASSLRHGGAYGYTF; v_gene: TRBV5-6; d_gene: -; j_gene: TRBJ1-2; abundance: -
CDR3nt: TGTGCCAGCAGCGGGCTCGAGCAGTACTTC; CDR3aa: CASSGLEQYF; v_gene: TRBV21-1; d_gene: -; j_gene: TRBJ2-7; abundance: few
CDR3nt: TGTGCCAGCACCCAATCGGCAGGGCAAGGCGAGACCCAGTACTTC; CDR3aa: CASTQSAGQGETQYF; v_gene: TRBV2; d_gene: -; j_gene: TRBJ2-5; abundance: -
CDR3nt: TGCGCCAGCAGCCAAGCTCCGTCGGGGACAGGGGGCCTGAACACTGAAGCTTTCTTT; CDR3aa: CASSQAPSGTGGLNTEAFF; v_gene: TRBV4-3; d_gene: TRBD1; j_gene: TRBJ1-1; abundance: many
CDR3nt: TGTGCCAGCAGCTTTGGGGGGACCAATGAGCAGTTCTTC; CDR3aa: CASSFGGTNEQFF; v_gene: TRBV7-6; d_gene: -; j_gene: TRBJ2-1; abundance: few
CDR3nt: TGTGCCAGCTCCGACAGTGCCCACGAGCAGTACTTC; CDR3aa: CASSDSAHEQYF; v_gene: TRBV2; d_gene: -; j_gene: TRBJ2-7; abundance: -
CDR3nt: TGCAGCGTTCGACAGGGAGTCTATGGCTACACCTTC; CDR3aa: CSVRQGVYGYTF; v_gene: TRBV29-1; d_gene: TRBD1; j_gene: TRBJ1-2; abundance: many
CDR3nt: TGCAGTGCTCCCCGAGCGGGGCCCTACAATCAGCCCCAGCATTTT; CDR3aa: CSAPRAGPYNQPQHF; v_gene: TRBV20-1; d_gene: -; j_gene: TRBJ1-5; abundance: few
CDR3nt: TGTGCCAGTAGTATGCGGCAGGGTAACTGGAACATTCAGTACTTC; CDR3aa: CASSMRQGNWNIQYF; v_gene: TRBV19; d_gene: -; j_gene: TRBJ2-4; abundance: many
CDR3nt: TGCGCCAGCAGCTTGATGGGCAACTTTGGAAACACCATATATTTT; CDR3aa: CASSLMGNFGNTIYF; v_gene: TRBV5-1; d_gene: -; j_gene: TRBJ1-3; abundance: few
CDR3nt: TGTGCCAGCAGCATTCATGTGTTCTCCGGAAACACCATATATTTT; CDR3aa: CASSIHVFSGNTIYF; v_gene: TRBV7-9; d_gene: -; j_gene: TRBJ1-3; abundance: few
CDR3nt: TGTGCCAGCAGCACTCGGAGGTCCACGCAGTATTTT; CDR3aa: CASSTRRSTQYF; v_gene: TRBV7-2; d_gene: -; j_gene: TRBJ2-3; abundance: few
CDR3nt: TGTGCCAGCAAACAGGGAGTGCGGGGAGGGGGTCAGGCCAAAAACATTCAGTACTTC; CDR3aa: CASKQGVRGGGQAKNIQYF; v_gene: TRBV11-2; d_gene: -; j_gene: TRBJ2-4; abundance: -
CDR3nt: TGCGCCAGCAGCCAGTTGGGGGGGCGTTTTGGGACCCAGTACTTC; CDR3aa: CASSQLGGRFGTQYF; v_gene: TRBV4-1; d_gene: -; j_gene: TRBJ2-5; abundance: -
CDR3nt: TGTGCCAGCAGCTTAAAATTGGAAAACACTGAAGCTTTCTTT; CDR3aa: CASSLKLENTEAFF; v_gene: TRBV7-9; d_gene: -; j_gene: TRBJ1-1; abundance: -
CDR3nt: TGTGCCAGCAGCTTAGTTTCCGGGGGGGATGGCTACACCTTC; CDR3aa: CASSLVSGGDGYTF; v_gene: TRBV7-9; d_gene: -; j_gene: TRBJ1-2; abundance: -
CDR3nt: TGTGCCAGCAGCGATGGGGGGGCGCTTCGGACTGAAAAACTGTTTTTT; CDR3aa: CASSDGGALRTEKLFF; v_gene: TRBV6-6; d_gene: -; j_gene: TRBJ1-4; abundance: -
CDR3nt: TGTGCCAGCAGCCAATCCAGGACCCCTGGGGAGACCCAGTACTTC; CDR3aa: CASSQSRTPGETQYF; v_gene: TRBV4-2; d_gene: -; j_gene: TRBJ2-5; abundance: many
CDR3nt: TGTGCCAGCAGCCAACTGACAGGAGTTGGAAACACCATATATTTT; CDR3aa: CASSQLTGVGNTIYF; v_gene: TRBV3-1; d_gene: -; j_gene: TRBJ1-3; abundance: -
CDR3nt: TGCGCCAGCAGCCAAGGCACATCCGTTGGGACCCAGTACTTC; CDR3aa: CASSQGTSVGTQYF; v_gene: TRBV4-1; d_gene: -; j_gene: TRBJ2-5; abundance: few
CDR3nt: TGTGCCAGCAGCACAACAGGGGGCGGAGGCTACACCTTC; CDR3aa: CASSTTGGGGYTF; v_gene: TRBV5-5; d_gene: TRBD1; j_gene: TRBJ1-2; abundance: many
CDR3nt: TGCGCCAGCAGCCAAGAACCGGGGACGAACACTGAAGCTTTCTTT; CDR3aa: CASSQEPGTNTEAFF; v_gene: TRBV4-3; d_gene: -; j_gene: TRBJ1-1; abundance: few
CDR3nt: TGTGCCATCGGGGGAGGCCAAGAGACCCAGTACTTC; CDR3aa: CAIGGGQETQYF; v_gene: TRBV7-9; d_gene: -; j_gene: TRBJ2-5; abundance: -
CDR3nt: TGCGCCAGCAGCCACGGAGGACAGCGCACAGATACGCAGTATTTT; CDR3aa: CASSHGGQRTDTQYF; v_gene: TRBV4-3; d_gene: -; j_gene: TRBJ2-3; abundance: few
CDR3nt: TGTGCCAGCAGGCGGGACAGGGAGACCCAGTACTTC; CDR3aa: CASRRDRETQYF; v_gene: TRBV12-3/TRBV12-4; d_gene: TRBD1; j_gene: TRBJ2-5; abundance: few
CDR3nt: TGTGCCAGCAGCGCGGCTCTGGGGGCTTACAATGAGCAGTTCTTC; CDR3aa: CASSAALGAYNEQFF; v_gene: TRBV9; d_gene: -; j_gene: TRBJ2-1; abundance: -
CDR3nt: TGCAGTGCTAGAGCCGGCGGGGAGAATGAGCAGTTCTTC; CDR3aa: CSARAGGENEQFF; v_gene: TRBV20-1; d_gene: -; j_gene: TRBJ2-1; abundance: many
CDR3nt: TGTGCCAGCAGCCCCTCGACGGTACTAGAAGCTTTCTTT; CDR3aa: CASSPSTVLEAFF; v_gene: TRBV7-2; d_gene: -; j_gene: TRBJ1-1; abundance: -
CDR3nt: TGTGCCAGCAAAACCTTCAGGAGCTCTGGGGCCAACGTCCTGACTTTC; CDR3aa: CASKTFRSSGANVLTF; v_gene: TRBV6-1; d_gene: -; j_gene: TRBJ2-6; abundance: few
CDR3nt: TGCAGTGCTAGAGATCCTAACGGGGGGGTGACAGATACGCAGTATTTT; CDR3aa: CSARDPNGGVTDTQYF; v_gene: TRBV20-1; d_gene: TRBD2; j_gene: TRBJ2-3; abundance: few
CDR3nt: TGTGCCAGTAAGGGTGAAGCTAACTATGGCTACACCTTC; CDR3aa: CASKGEANYGYTF; v_gene: TRBV19; d_gene: -; j_gene: TRBJ1-2; abundance: few
CDR3nt: TGTGCCAGCAGCTTAGCGGGGACAACCTACGAGCAGTACTTC; CDR3aa: CASSLAGTTYEQYF; v_gene: TRBV7-9; d_gene: -; j_gene: TRBJ2-7; abundance: few
CDR3nt: TGTGCCAGCAGGTTAGCGGGGAGCACAGATACGCAGTATTTT; CDR3aa: CASRLAGSTDTQYF; v_gene: TRBV25-1; d_gene: TRBD2; j_gene: TRBJ2-3; abundance: many